The 26 T cell receptor beta chains below come from one sample, sequenced in a study of blood T cell repertoires in COVID-19 (TCRdb year 2020). The method was the immunoSEQ multiplex PCR assay. Here the immuneACCESS table is served through TCRdb, limited to in-frame sequences with V and J called. Missing clones are a known gap in these copies; in checked studies unresolved V genes cover under half, and the rest lacks a known reason. The sample table records approximately 180,000 clones; roughly 85% of these occur just once. Clones ranked in the top ten supply 2.5% to 3.5% of the sample. Sequencing used peripheral blood. Receptors were obtained from a man in his 60s with acute or convalescent COVID-19.

The chain joins TRBV7-2 to TRBJ1-5, with D possibly TRBD1 on 5 matching bases. The CDR3 spans 13 residues. Per germline, CDR1 SGHTA and CDR2 FQGNSA. Trimming shortened V by 1 base and J by 9 bases, and 10 bases separated the two germline ends. The CDR3 protein is CASSLGGQGPQHF. The DNA of the CDR3 is TGTGCCAGCAGCTTAGGTGGCCAGGGGCCCCAGCATTTT.

The chain has TRBV29-1 and TRBJ2-1, with 8 bases fitting TRBD1. J gave up 9 bases and V 5 bases, and 12 bases lay outside the gene matches. From germline, CDR1 is SQVTM and CDR2 ANQGSEA. This CDR3 is built from 14 residues. The CDR3 DNA is TGCAGCGTTATACCGGGACAGGCCCACGGTGAGCAGTTCTTC. Its translation: CSVIPGQAHGEQFF.

The rearrangement uses TRBV9 and TRBJ2-1; 7 bases align to TRBD2. CDR1 is SGDLS and CDR2 is YYNGEE in the germline V gene. This CDR3 contains 17 residues. V gave up 4 bases and J gave up 1 base; unmatched junction bases: 11. The CDR3 sequence is CASSPKGGSFSYNEQFF. The DNA of the CDR3 is TGTGCCAGCAGCCCCAAGGGCGGGAGTTTTTCCTACAATGAGCAGTTCTTC.

The genes are TRBV9 and TRBJ2-7; possible D gene TRBD2, 6 bases. CDR1 is SGDLS and CDR2 is YYNGEE in the germline V gene. The ends were cut back, 4 bases at V and 7 bases at J, with 15 bases in the middle. This CDR3 is 13 amino acids long. The CDR3 DNA is TGTGCCAGCAGCCCACCGTATGGGAGGGAGCAGTACTTC. Its protein is CASSPPYGREQYF.

V gene TRBV4-2 combines with J gene TRBJ2-7; 7 nucleotides line up with TRBD2. V lost 4 bases to trimming and J lost 5 bases; unmatched junction nucleotides: 17. This CDR3 comprises 17 residues. The germline CDR1 and CDR2 sequences are LGHNA and YNFKEQ. In nucleotides, the CDR3 is TGTGCCAGCAGCCCCCTACGAGCCGGGACTACCTCTGACGAGCAGTACTTC. Translated: CASSPLRAGTTSDEQYF.

The gene calls are TRBV7-9 and TRBJ2-1; TRBD2 matches at 9 bases. The germline gives CDR1 SEHNR, CDR2 FQNEAQ (reference sequence). The CDR3 runs to 18 residues. J gave up 8 bases and V 4 bases, and 18 bases lay outside the gene matches. The CDR3 spells CASSSTILNSGRRYEQFF. CDR3 nucleotide sequence: TGTGCCAGCAGCTCTACTATCCTTAATAGCGGGAGACGGTATGAGCAGTTCTTC.

V and J are TRBV29-1 and TRBJ2-1, with 11 bases that match TRBD2. CDR1 is SQVTM, CDR2 ANQGSEA, per germline. The CDR3 is 13 residues long. J was trimmed by 5 bases and V by 7 bases; bases with no gene match: 4. This chain's CDR3 is CSAPGLADNEQFF. DNA of the CDR3: TGCAGCGCACCGGGACTAGCGGACAATGAGCAGTTCTTC.

The V gene is TRBV7-4, the J gene TRBJ2-5; 12 bases are shared with TRBD2. V gave up 4 bases and J gave up 4 bases; unmatched junction bases: 4. The length of the CDR3 is 15 residues. The V gene's germline CDR1 is SGHVT and CDR2 SQSDAQ. The CDR3 reads CASSSSGRAGETQYF. The CDR3 DNA reads as TGTGCCAGCAGCTCTAGCGGGAGGGCCGGAGAGACCCAGTACTTC.

J is TRBJ1-6 and V is TRBV6-6, with TRBD1 as a possible D gene (5 bases). The germline V gene encodes CDR1 MNHNY and CDR2 SVGAGI (reference sequence). The CDR3 is 13 residues long. Trimming took 8 bases from V and 7 from J, leaving 12 bases between them. Written as DNA, the CDR3 is TGTGCCAGCGCCGGCACAGGAAATTCACCCCTCCACTTT. Translation: CASAGTGNSPLHF.

The chain is built from TRBV7-9 and TRBJ2-1, with 11 bases that match TRBD2. Germline CDR1 reads SEHNR; CDR2 reads FQNEAQ (reference sequence). Trimming at V came to 6 bases and at J to 0 bases, leaving 4 bases not matched to a gene. This CDR3 contains 16 residues. This chain's CDR3 is CASRQTSGSSYNEQFF. CDR3 DNA sequence: TGTGCCAGCAGACAAACTAGCGGGAGCTCCTACAATGAGCAGTTCTTC.

CDR3 nucleotide sequence: TGTGCCAGCAGCAAGCGGGAGGGTAGCACAGATACGCAGTATTTT. It yields the protein CASSKREGSTDTQYF. The genes are TRBV9 and TRBJ2-3, with 10 bases matching TRBD2. The germline V gene has CDR1 SGDLS and CDR2 YYNGEE. After removal of 4 bases from V and 0 bases from J, the junction contained 2 bases not matched to a gene. The CDR3 has 15 amino acids.

V and J are TRBV7-3 and TRBJ2-3; 11 bases map to TRBD2. With 1 base clipped from V and 5 bases from J, the junction kept 5 bases outside the gene matches. The CDR3 covers 16 residues. Per the germline V gene, CDR1 is SGHTA and CDR2 is FQGTGA. Written as DNA, the CDR3 is TGTGCCAGCAGCTTAAGAGGTGGGACTAGCGGAGATACGCAGTATTTT. Protein product: CASSLRGGTSGDTQYF. Complete variable domain (other parts from reference TRBV7-3 and TRBJ2-3): GAGVSQTPSNKVTEKGKYVELRCDPISGHTALYWYRQSLGQGPEFLIYFQGTGAADDSGLPNDRFFAVRPEGSVSTLKIQRTERGDSAVYLCASSLRGGTSGDTQYFGPGTRLTVL.

The chain combines TRBV2 with TRBJ1-1; perhaps TRBD1 as D (6 bases). Deletions cut 3 bases from V and 4 bases from J, with 15 bases between. Germline V gives CDR1 SNHLY, CDR2 FYNNEI. This CDR3 has 15 residues. This chain's CDR3 is CASSDGGARITEAFF. The CDR3, as DNA: TGTGCCAGCAGTGACGGGGGGGCCCGGATCACTGAAGCTTTCTTT.

The rearrangement links TRBV9 to TRBJ2-7; 9 nucleotides line up with TRBD2. The V segment lost 3 bases and the J segment 7 bases; nucleotides outside the gene matches: 8. This CDR3 contains 14 residues. Germline V gives CDR1 SGDLS, CDR2 YYNGEE. The CDR3 loop reads CASSEGLALFEQYF. CDR3 sequence (DNA): TGTGCCAGCAGCGAGGGACTAGCCCTCTTTGAGCAGTACTTC.

This clone was found once. The rearrangement joins TRBV6-5 to TRBJ1-5, with D possibly being TRBD1 (6 bases). Trimming cost V 8 bases and J 7 bases, with 18 bases left between them. Germline lookup yields CDR1 MNHEY and CDR2 SVGAGI. The CDR3 runs to 14 residues. The CDR3 spells CASHPGRGGQPQHF. The CDR3 nucleotides are TGTGCCAGCCATCCGGGCAGGGGAGGGCAGCCCCAGCATTTT.

The chain couples TRBV7-2 to TRBJ2-2; the match to TRBD2 covers 11 bases. Germline V lookup: CDR1 SGHTA, CDR2 FQGNSA. The CDR3 is 17 residues long. The trim removed 5 bases at V and 7 bases at J, leaving 12 bases unmatched. The CDR3 spells CASSARLAGSHGGELFF. The CDR3 bases are TGTGCCAGCAGCGCGAGACTAGCGGGGAGTCATGGCGGGGAGCTGTTTTTT.

The rearrangement links TRBV9 to TRBJ2-3, with a weak D call TRBD2 (6 bases). The germline V gene has CDR1 SGDLS and CDR2 YYNGEE. CDR3 length: 17 residues. Trimming cost V 4 bases and J 4 bases, with 22 bases left between them. The CDR3 nucleotides are TGTGCCAGCAGCCCCCGCCCCGGGACTGGCACTCCAGATACGCAGTATTTT. Its protein is CASSPRPGTGTPDTQYF.

The genes are TRBV5-1 and TRBJ2-7; D possibly corresponds to TRBD1 (6 bases). With 0 bases removed from V and 2 bases from J, the gap between germline ends came to 9 bases. The CDR3 runs to 14 residues. Germline lookup yields CDR1 SGHRS and CDR2 YFSETQ. CDR3 protein: CASSLGDTPYEQYF. CDR3 sequence (DNA): TGCGCCAGCAGCTTGGGGGACACGCCCTACGAGCAGTACTTC.

V is TRBV4-2 and J is TRBJ1-2; D is unclear. Germline V gene lookup returns CDR1 LGHNA and CDR2 YNFKEQ. The CDR3 runs to 14 residues. V lost 3 bases, J lost 7 bases, and 15 bases lay in between. CDR3: CASSHTRPESGYTF. The CDR3 DNA is TGTGCCAGCAGCCACACACGCCCGGAGTCTGGCTACACCTTC.

The V gene is TRBV4-2, the J gene TRBJ2-1, with D unresolved. Germline V gene data show CDR1 as LGHNA and CDR2 as YNFKEQ. V was cut by 0 bases and J by 2 bases, with 11 bases left in between. CDR3 length equals 16 residues. CDR3 coding DNA: TGTGCCAGCAGCCAAGATGGAGTAAGGCCCTACAATGAGCAGTTCTTC. Encoded protein: CASSQDGVRPYNEQFF.

CDR3 protein: CASSSGHAYGYTF. The CDR3 nucleotides read TGTGCCAGCAGTTCGGGACACGCGTATGGCTACACCTTC. This chain connects TRBV12-3 or TRBV12-4 to TRBJ1-2; a weak D match, TRBD1 (6 bases). The V gene lost 4 bases and the J gene lost 5 bases, with 11 bases spanning the gap. The CDR3 covers 13 residues.

V is TRBV6-1 and J is TRBJ1-2; 8 nucleotides align to TRBD1. The CDR3 has 14 residues. The germline V gene has CDR1 MNHNS and CDR2 SASEGT. Germline trimming cut 6 bases from V and 5 bases from J; bases unmatched to any gene: 8. Written as DNA, the CDR3 is TGTGCCAGCAGGGACAGGGTATTGGGGTATGGCTACACCTTC. The encoded protein is CASRDRVLGYGYTF.

This chain connects TRBV7-3 to TRBJ2-1; 8 nucleotides agree with TRBD2. V was clipped by 2 bases and J by 6 bases; unmatched bases: 9. Germline-derived CDR1 and CDR2 are SGHTA and FQGTGA. The length of the CDR3 is 16 residues. CDR3 sequence (DNA): TGTGCCAGCAGCTTACAGCCGAGCGGGAGAAGCAATGAGCAGTTCTTC. This encodes CASSLQPSGRSNEQFF.

The chain carries TRBV6-5 and TRBJ2-3; D remains unclear. Germline CDR1 and CDR2: MNHEY and SVGAGI. V was clipped by 8 bases and J by 0 bases, with 12 bases between them. The length of the CDR3 is 14 residues. The CDR3 protein is CASRLWQSTDTQYF. The CDR3 bases are TGTGCCAGCCGATTATGGCAGAGCACAGATACGCAGTATTTT.

The chain links TRBV19 to TRBJ1-1; 8 bases are shared with TRBD1. The J segment lost 11 bases and the V segment lost 3 bases, leaving 8 bases of the junction unmatched. Germline values: CDR1 LNHDA, CDR2 SQIVND (reference sequence). The CDR3 consists of 13 residues. The CDR3 here is CASSIEDRESAFF. The DNA of the CDR3 is TGTGCCAGTAGTATTGAGGACAGGGAGAGTGCTTTCTTT.

This clone was detected only once. The chain is built from TRBV5-1 and TRBJ2-3, with 8 positions matching TRBD2. Germline CDR1 SGHRS, CDR2 YFSETQ. CDR3 size: 14 residues. V was clipped by 6 bases and J by 6 bases; unmatched bases: 9. CDR3 protein: CASNRGGRKDTQYF. The CDR3 nucleotides are TGCGCCAGCAACCGGGGCGGGAGGAAGGATACGCAGTATTTT.